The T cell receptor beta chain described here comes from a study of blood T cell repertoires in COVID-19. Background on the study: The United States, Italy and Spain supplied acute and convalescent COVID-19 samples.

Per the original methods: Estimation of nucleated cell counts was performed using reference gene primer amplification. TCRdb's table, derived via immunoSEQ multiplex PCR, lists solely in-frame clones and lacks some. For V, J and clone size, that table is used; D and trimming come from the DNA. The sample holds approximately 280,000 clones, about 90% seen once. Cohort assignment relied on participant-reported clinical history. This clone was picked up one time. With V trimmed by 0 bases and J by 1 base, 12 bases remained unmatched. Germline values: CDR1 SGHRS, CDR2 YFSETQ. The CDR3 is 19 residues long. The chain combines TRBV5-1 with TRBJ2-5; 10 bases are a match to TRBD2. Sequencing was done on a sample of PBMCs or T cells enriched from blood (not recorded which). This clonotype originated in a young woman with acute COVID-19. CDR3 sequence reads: CASSLDPLAGGGGQETQYF. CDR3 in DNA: TGCGCCAGCAGCTTGGACCCTTTAGCGGGAGGTGGGGGCCAAGAGACCCAGTACTTC.